Below, 20 T cell receptor beta chains from the same sample are listed, as sequenced in a study of CD8 T cells in ankylosing spondylitis. TCRdb passed the 5' RACE reads through MiXCR, listing each CDR3 protein once. This sample has roughly 100,000 distinct CDR3 sequences, with 24% found just once. The sample comprised synovial fluid, either unsorted or a sorted T cell fraction (not recorded which). Every receptor here comes from a male donor with ankylosing spondylitis.

This clonotype has a count of ten or more. V and J are TRBV5-1 and TRBJ1-1; no reliable D call. V was shortened by 4 bases and J by 3 bases, with 13 bases between the two germline ends. This CDR3 region has 14 residues. Germline loops: CDR1 SGHRS, CDR2 YFSETQ. CDR3 in amino acids: CASSRSGKDTEAFF. The CDR3 region has the DNA TGCGCCAGCAGCCGGAGCGGGAAGGACACTGAAGCTTTCTTT. Filled out from reference TRBV5-1 and TRBJ1-1, the complete variable domain reads KAGVTQTPRYLIKTRGQQVTLSCSPISGHRSVSWYQQTPGQGLQFLFEYFSETQRNKGNFPGRFSGRQFSNSRSEMNVSTLELGDSALYLCASSRSGKDTEAFFGQGTRLTVV.

This clonotype has a count of ten or more. V and J are TRBV7-2 and TRBJ2-3; D remains ambiguous. The V end lost 8 bases, the J end lost 0 bases, and 12 bases lay between the germline ends. The CDR3 extends over 14 amino acids. Germline CDR1 SGHTA, CDR2 FQGNSA. The CDR3 DNA reads as TGTGCCAGCTCACCACTTCCTAGCACAGATACGCAGTATTTT. This sequence encodes CASSPLPSTDTQYF. The entire variable domain, with the rest obtained from reference TRBV7-2 and TRBJ2-3, is as follows: GAGVSQSPSNKVTEKGKDVELRCDPISGHTALYWYRQSLGQGLEFLIYFQGNSAPDKSGLPSDRFSAERTGGSVSTLTIQRTQQEDSAVYLCASSPLPSTDTQYFGPGTRLTVL.

This clonotype has more than one count but fewer than ten. The chain recombines TRBV10-1 with TRBJ2-3; 15 bases match TRBD2. In germline, CDR1 is WNHNN, CDR2 SYGVQD (reference sequence). Losses at the gene ends were 5 bases for V and 4 bases for J; bases not matched to a gene: 7. The length of the CDR3 is 17 residues. The CDR3 here is CASSTGLAGGVSDTQYF. CDR3 nucleotide sequence: TGCGCCAGCAGTACCGGACTAGCGGGGGGGGTCTCAGATACGCAGTATTTT.

This clonotype was counted a few times. The chain combines TRBV6-6 with TRBJ2-7; maybe TRBD2 (6 bases). The CDR3 is made up of 13 amino acids. Trimming shortened V by 4 bases and J by 4 bases, and 11 bases separated the two germline ends. Germline V gives CDR1 MNHNY, CDR2 SVGAGI (reference sequence). As DNA, the CDR3 is TGTGCCAGCAGTTTAGGGGCGGGGTACGAGCAGTACGTC. Amino acid sequence: CASSLGAGYEQYV.

This clonotype came up a few times. V usage is TRBV7-8 and J usage is TRBJ2-2; D not certain. This CDR3 region has 13 residues. The V gene's germline CDR1 is SGHVS and CDR2 FQNEAQ. Trimming removed 0 bases from V and 13 bases from J, with 12 bases in between. Here the CDR3 reads CASSLAPTAWLFF. The CDR3 DNA sequence: TGTGCCAGCAGCTTAGCTCCGACTGCCTGGCTGTTTTTT.

The CDR3 spells CASSWGEGNYNEQFF. The CDR3, as DNA: TGCGCCAGCAGCTGGGGGGAGGGCAATTACAATGAGCAGTTCTTC. The chain is built from TRBV5-1 and TRBJ2-1, with 7 bases matching TRBD2. The V and J ends lost 3 bases and 4 bases, in that order; junction bases with no gene match: 7. Germline V CDR1 and CDR2: SGHRS, YFSETQ. This CDR3 has 15 residues.

This clonotype was seen only a few times. The chain recombines TRBV29-1 with TRBJ2-2; 10 nucleotides match TRBD1. This CDR3 region has 13 residues. Germline trimming cut 5 bases from V and 8 bases from J; bases unmatched to any gene: 5. Looked up from germline, CDR1 is SQVTM and CDR2 is ANQGSEA. In nucleotides, the CDR3 is TGCAGCGTTCGACAGGGGGCTGTTGGGGAGCTGTTTTTT. Its translation: CSVRQGAVGELFF.

This clonotype occurred many times. The V and J genes are TRBV7-9 and TRBJ2-7; 9 nucleotides agree with TRBD1. The CDR3 spans 16 residues. Germline trimming cut 1 base from V and 6 bases from J; bases unmatched to any gene: 10. Per germline, CDR1 SEHNR and CDR2 FQNEAQ (reference sequence). CDR3 in DNA: TGTGCCAGCAGCTTAGGGACCGGACAGGGGTCAAGCGAGCAGTACGTC. Translated, it gives CASSLGTGQGSSEQYV.

The table lists this clonotype with a few counts. This chain connects TRBV10-3 to TRBJ2-3; 9 nucleotides match TRBD2. The V and J ends lost 5 bases and 2 bases, in that order; junction bases with no gene match: 5. CDR1 is ENHRY, CDR2 SYGVKD, per germline. This CDR3 contains 15 residues. CDR3 coding DNA: TGTGCCATCAGTATCTCTAGCGGGAACACAGATACGCAGTATTTT. Amino acid sequence: CAISISSGNTDTQYF.

This chain links TRBV7-2 with TRBJ2-5, with D hard to call. Germline CDR1 reads SGHTA; CDR2 reads FQGNSA. V was shortened by 2 bases and J by 6 bases, with 10 bases between the two germline ends. This CDR3 spans 13 amino acids. This chain's CDR3 is CASSLQAVKTQYF. In DNA form, the CDR3 reads TGTGCCAGCAGCTTACAAGCAGTGAAGACCCAGTACTTC.

In this sample, this clonotype turned up once. At one of its ends the junction is not consistent with the germline gene, which may arise from a read error. This chain connects TRBV6-1 to TRBJ1-1; D is unresolved. CDR1 and CDR2 (germline): MNHNS, SASEGT. The CDR3 length is 15 residues. The CDR3 DNA is TGTGCCAGCAGTGAAGATGGGGTTCTGAACACTGAAGTTTTCTTT. Translation: CASSEDGVLNTEVFF.

This clonotype was counted a few times. The chain uses TRBV4-1 and TRBJ1-1, with a tentative D call TRBD1 (6 bases). The CDR3 spans 19 residues. Germline values: CDR1 MGHRA, CDR2 YSYEKL. Trimming removed 2 bases at V and 0 bases at J, with 22 bases between. The CDR3 nucleotides are TGCGCCAGCAGCCAACCCCGGAGTTGGGGGGCGTTTATGAACACTGAAGCTTTCTTT. Amino acid sequence: CASSQPRSWGAFMNTEAFF.

The V call is TRBV7-9, the J call TRBJ1-1, with D hard to call. This CDR3 contains 13 residues. Trimming left V 2 bases short and J 1 base short, with 5 bases between. Per the germline V gene, CDR1 is SEHNR and CDR2 is FQNEAQ (reference sequence). In nucleotides, the CDR3 is TGTGCCAGCAGCTTATCCTGGAACACTGAAGCTTTCTTT. Amino acids: CASSLSWNTEAFF.

This clonotype was counted only a few times. V is TRBV3-1 and J is TRBJ2-1; D remains ambiguous. CDR1 is LGHDT, CDR2 YNNKEL, per germline (reference sequence). This CDR3 contains 12 residues. The V end was cut by 4 bases, the J end by 8 bases, with 9 bases between. This CDR3 is CASSRVGDEQFF. The DNA of the CDR3 is TGTGCCAGCAGCCGGGTTGGAGATGAGCAGTTCTTC.

V gene TRBV24-1 combines with J gene TRBJ2-7, with 7 bases matching TRBD1. This CDR3 is built from 13 residues. V gave up 5 bases and J gave up 2 bases; unmatched junction bases: 2. CDR1 and CDR2 from the germline V gene are KGHDR and SFDVKD. For the CDR3, the DNA is TGTGCCACCAGTGGGGACAGAGCCTACGAGCAGTACTTC. Translating gives CATSGDRAYEQYF.

The chain employs TRBV5-1 and TRBJ2-3; D not resolved. CDR3 size: 12 residues. Trimming removed 5 bases at V and 2 bases at J, with 6 bases between. CDR1 SGHRS and CDR2 YFSETQ come from the germline V gene. The CDR3 DNA reads TGCGCCAGCAGGAGCGACACAGATACGCAGTATTTT. Amino acid sequence: CASRSDTDTQYF.

This clonotype was seen at least ten times. This rearrangement joins TRBV29-1 to TRBJ2-1; D unresolved. V gave up 6 bases and J gave up 8 bases, with 11 bases separating them. CDR1 and CDR2 from the germline V gene are SQVTM and ANQGSEA. This CDR3 spans 11 amino acids. DNA of the CDR3: TGCAGCGTCCTTAGGAGAGATGAGCAGTTCTTC. It codes for CSVLRRDEQFF.

V usage is TRBV5-4 and J usage is TRBJ2-3, with 13 bases matching TRBD2. The V segment lost 0 bases and the J segment 0 bases; nucleotides outside the gene matches: 4. CDR1 and CDR2 (germline): SGHNT, YYREEE (reference sequence). The CDR3 runs 18 residues. CDR3 sequence (DNA): TGTGCCAGCAGCTTGGGGGGACTAGCGGGGCTTAGCACAGATACGCAGTATTTT. Protein: CASSLGGLAGLSTDTQYF.

This chain joins TRBV24-1 and TRBJ2-2, with 7 positions matching TRBD1. Germline-derived CDR1 and CDR2 are KGHDR and SFDVKD. V shed 3 bases and J 11 bases; nucleotides not matched to a gene: 14. This CDR3 comprises 16 residues. CDR3: CATSDPHRGVERELFF. The CDR3 DNA follows: TGTGCCACCAGTGATCCTCACAGGGGCGTCGAGAGAGAGCTGTTTTTT.

CDR3 bases: TGTGCCAGCAAGGGGAGAGGGATCACCGGGGAGCTGTTTTTT. Amino acids: CASKGRGITGELFF. The chain recombines TRBV12-3 or TRBV12-4 with TRBJ2-2; tentatively, D is TRBD1 or TRBD2 (5 bases each). The CDR3 has 14 residues. Deletions cut 7 bases from V and 4 bases from J, with 13 bases between.